This T cell receptor beta chain originates from a study of T cells in Graves' hyperthyroidism and ophthalmopathy. This clonotype was seen at least ten times. The CDR3 length is 17 residues. The V and J ends lost 5 bases and 0 bases respectively, with 17 bases between them. The TCR beta CDR3 regions underwent amplification using RNA transcripts as the source. TCR CDR3 regions were first amplified by RT-PCR with HTBI primers. Via MiXCR, TCRdb re-called the multiplex PCR reads, giving one row per CDR3 protein. Of some 770,000 distinct CDR3 sequences detected, approximately 16% appear once; the ten largest clones hold around 7.7%.

V usage is TRBV12-3 or TRBV12-4 and J usage is TRBJ2-1, with D possibly matching TRBD1 (6 bases). This receptor was obtained from a man younger than 30 with Graves' hyperthyroidism. Sequencing was carried out using blood. This chain's CDR3 is CASSRRTVKGSYNEQFF. The CDR3 DNA follows: TGTGCCAGCAGTCGTCGGACAGTCAAAGGCTCCTACAATGAGCAGTTCTTC.